The 5 T cell receptor beta chains reported below all come from one sample, sequenced in a study of human T cells and chemical hapten exposure. Regarding time point: pre-sensitization, week 0. Treatment denoted: therapeutic diphenylcyclopropenone sensitization with weekly scalp DPC. TCRdb re-derived calls from the RACE reads in MiXCR, one entry per CDR3 protein. This table has some 360,000 distinct CDR3 sequences, more than 4.5% appearing once. The sequences come from whole blood, collected in connection with sensitization to the hapten diphenylcyclopropenone (DPC). The receptors stem from a woman between 45 and 65 years old with alopecia areata. Some clones in this sample may be carry-over from other donors' samples.

This clonotype has more than one count but fewer than ten. The chain is built from TRBV6-2 or TRBV6-3 and TRBJ2-7, with 14 bases lining up with TRBD2. The CDR3 consists of 17 residues. V gave up 2 bases and J gave up 5 bases; unmatched junction bases: 8. Germline CDR1 and CDR2: MNHEY and SVGEGT. CDR3 sequence: CASSYRGRLAGGHEQYF. CDR3 DNA: TGTGCCAGCAGTTACCGGGGCCGACTAGCGGGAGGGCACGAGCAGTACTTC.

This clonotype was picked up many times. The chain employs TRBV27 and TRBJ2-1; TRBD2 is a possible D gene (6 bases). V lost 1 base to trimming and J lost 4 bases, with 17 bases between them. There are 17 residues in the CDR3. The germline V gene encodes CDR1 MNHEY and CDR2 SMNVEV (reference sequence). The CDR3: CASSLFGAGPGYNEQFF. The CDR3 DNA is TGTGCCAGCAGTTTATTCGGGGCGGGGCCAGGATACAATGAGCAGTTCTTC.

The sample holds a few counts of this clonotype. V gene TRBV7-7 combines with J gene TRBJ2-2; 10 positions agree with TRBD1. The V gene end was trimmed by 5 bases and the J gene end by 0 bases; junction bases not matched to a gene: 6. The CDR3 runs 17 residues. Germline CDR1 SSHAT, CDR2 FNYEAQ (reference sequence). The CDR3 region has the DNA TGTGCCAGCAGCCACCAGACAGGGGGCTCGAACACCGGGGAGCTGTTTTTT. Amino acids: CASSHQTGGSNTGELFF.

In its sample, this clonotype was seen many times. The rearrangement joins TRBV12-3 or TRBV12-4 to TRBJ1-2; a weak D match, TRBD1 (5 bases). The CDR3 loop spans 12 amino acids. V was pared by 7 bases and J by 4 bases, with 10 bases between. CDR3 coding DNA: TGTGCCAGCATGGCAGGGACCTATGGCTACACCTTC. Translation gives CASMAGTYGYTF.

In its sample, this clonotype was seen many times. The rearrangement joins TRBV7-2 to TRBJ2-1; D is unclear. This CDR3 has 16 residues. Looked up from germline, CDR1 is SGHTA and CDR2 is FQGNSA. V was shortened by 6 bases and J by 0 bases, with 15 bases between the two germline ends. In nucleotides, the CDR3 is TGTGCCAGCAGTACCTCTCCGCCGTCCTCCTACAATGAGCAGTTCTTC. It yields the protein CASSTSPPSSYNEQFF.